A single sample is the source of the 2 T cell receptor beta chains below, sequenced in a study of lymphopenia after photon versus proton radiotherapy (dated by TCRdb to between 2019 and 2020). Libraries were prepared through the immunoSEQ multiplex PCR assay. In TCRdb, the immuneACCESS table is reduced to in-frame sequences with V and J assigned. These tables do not hold every clone; where another copy was compared, an unresolved V gene accounts for under half, and the others remain unexplained. The sample table contains about 35,000 clones; only one count was recorded for more than 85% of them. Together, the top ten hold over 12% of the sample. This sample comprised peripheral blood, obtained from a patient treated with photon-based radiotherapy. The source is a man aged 60-69 years with cholangiocarcinoma.

The rearrangement uses TRBV6-5 and TRBJ1-2, with D unresolved. The CDR3 contains 13 residues. The germline CDR1 and CDR2 sequences are MNHEY and SVGAGI. V lost 7 bases and J lost 3, with 12 bases in between. CDR3: CASTQRPDYGYTF. DNA of the CDR3: TGTGCCAGCACCCAGCGTCCAGACTATGGCTACACCTTC.

Concerning this clone itself: Other DNA sequences within the sample encode an identical CDR3. The V call is TRBV18, the J call TRBJ1-1, with D unresolved. The CDR3 is 14 amino acids. Trimming cost V 2 bases and J 2 bases, with 9 bases left between them. Germline-derived CDR1 and CDR2 are KGHSH and LQKENI. The CDR3 DNA follows: TGTGCCAGCTCACCAGGTTCCCGAAACACTGAAGCTTTCTTT. Translating gives CASSPGSRNTEAFF.